Following are 15 T cell receptor beta chains from one sample sequenced in a study of regulatory T cells in long-lasting Graves disease (dated by TCRdb to about 2021). According to the study, the label for this sample's time point signals: newly diagnosed GD, antithyroid drugs for less than 3 months. For both TCR sequencing and RNA sequencing, RNA was extracted from PBMCs in TRIzol. Libraries came from multiplex PCR. Sequenced using an Illumina HiSeq 4000. CDR3 regions were amplified by Arm-PCR with iRepertoire HTBI primers to construct TCR beta libraries. TCRdb's own reprocessing of the public reads used fastp at Q25 and MiXCR and kept productive beta chains. Every CDR3 protein is listed once, alongside the most common genes and DNA of its rows. The sample has about 420,000 distinct CDR3 sequences on record, less than 20% of them singletons. The ten largest clones capture about a quarter of the sample.

These data were also filed under a second study, of T cells in Graves' hyperthyroidism and ophthalmopathy.

The source material was peripheral blood mononuclear cells (PBMCs), sampled at new diagnosis, from a patient treated with antithyroid drugs. All receptors derive from a woman aged 18-29 years with Graves disease. Donor details come from another sample of the same person, matched by shared clones.

This chain uses TRBV6-1 with TRBJ2-7; 8 nucleotides line up with TRBD2. Trimming removed 6 bases from V and 0 bases from J; junction bases left unmatched: 4. The CDR3 is made up of 14 amino acids. The germline V gene encodes CDR1 MNHNS and CDR2 SASEGT. The CDR3 nucleotides are TGTGCCAGCAGAGGTAGCGGGAACTCCTACGAGCAGTACTTC. Translation gives CASRGSGNSYEQYF.

Notes on this clonotype: A much larger clone lies one base from this, so it may be a read error. The chain recombines TRBV30 with TRBJ2-5; D may be TRBD2 (6 bases). The CDR3 loop spans 14 amino acids. CDR1 and CDR2 from the germline V gene are GTSNPN and SVGIG (reference sequence). The CDR3: CAWSLGGTYNEQSF. For the CDR3, the DNA is TGTGCCTGGAGTCTTGGCGGGACCTACAATGAGCAGTCCTTC.

This clonotype came up many times. The CDR3 spells CASRGVSETQYF. The CDR3 bases are TGTGCCAGCAGGGGGGTGTCCGAGACCCAGTACTTC. V gene TRBV12-3 or TRBV12-4 combines with J gene TRBJ2-5; D may match TRBD1 or TRBD2 (5 bases each). Trimming took 6 bases from V and 5 from J, leaving 10 bases between them. This CDR3 comprises 12 residues.

This clonotype was detected many times. The chain carries TRBV7-3 and TRBJ2-3; maybe TRBD2 (6 bases). Germline assignment: CDR1 SGHTA and CDR2 FQGTGA. Trimming took 3 bases from V and 1 from J, leaving 8 bases between them. The CDR3 has 14 amino acids. The DNA for the CDR3 is TGTGCCAGCAGCTTTACGGGGGGCACAGATACGCAGTATTTT. Its protein is CASSFTGGTDTQYF.

This clonotype was seen at least ten times. CDR3 region: CSARVPAGGSDTQYF. The CDR3 DNA reads as TGCAGTGCTAGAGTCCCAGCGGGAGGATCTGATACGCAGTATTTT. The chain uses TRBV20-1 and TRBJ2-3; TRBD2 agrees at 9 bases. This CDR3 has 15 amino acids. Germline V CDR1 and CDR2: DFQATT, SNEGSKA (reference sequence). The junction had 8 bases not matched to a gene; V was cut back by 1 base and J by 6 bases.

There are many counts of this clonotype. This chain joins TRBV5-1 and TRBJ2-7; possibly TRBD1 or TRBD2 for D (6 bases each). V lost 0 bases and J lost 6, with 16 bases in between. CDR3 length equals 15 residues. Germline V CDR1 and CDR2: SGHRS, YFSETQ. Here the CDR3 DNA reads TGCGCCAGCAGCTTGGAAATCGGGGGCGGAATCGAGCAGTACTTC. Protein sequence: CASSLEIGGGIEQYF.

The CDR3 here is CASSWTDSGRSEQYF. CDR3 in DNA: TGTGCCAGCAGCTGGACTGATAGCGGGAGAAGCGAGCAGTACTTC. The rearrangement links TRBV9 to TRBJ2-7; TRBD2 matches at 9 bases. The CDR3 covers 15 residues. The germline CDR1 and CDR2 sequences are SGDLS and YYNGEE. V was pared by 4 bases and J by 6 bases, with 11 bases of the junction left unmatched.

There are many counts of this clonotype. This rearrangement joins TRBV27 to TRBJ2-7, with D unresolved. CDR3 length: 14 amino acids. Germline V gene lookup returns CDR1 MNHEY and CDR2 SMNVEV (reference sequence). V dropped 0 bases and J dropped 3 bases, with 9 bases sitting between them. In nucleotides, the CDR3 is TGTGCCAGCAGTTTATCGGAACAGATCTACGAGCAGTACTTC. Amino acid sequence: CASSLSEQIYEQYF.

The chain couples TRBV20-1 to TRBJ2-1; 7 bases agree with TRBD2. Trimming removed 1 base from V and 4 bases from J; junction bases left unmatched: 4. The length of the CDR3 is 14 residues. The germline V gene has CDR1 DFQATT and CDR2 SNEGSKA (reference sequence). The CDR3 spells CSARAYGRYNEQFF. CDR3 nucleotides: TGCAGTGCTAGAGCCTACGGGAGGTACAATGAGCAGTTCTTC.

In its sample, this clonotype was seen a few times. The chain has TRBV28 and TRBJ2-1; 7 bases map to TRBD1. Germline-derived CDR1 and CDR2 are MDHEN and SYDVKM. Trimming cost V 9 bases and J 3 bases; bases outside gene matches: 17. The CDR3 totals 17 residues. The CDR3 loop is CASSASTGTDYYNEQFF. DNA of the CDR3: TGTGCCAGTAGTGCATCCACCGGGACAGACTACTACAATGAGCAGTTCTTC.

This clonotype was recorded many times. A read error may account for a junction end that differs from germline. V gene TRBV6-1 combines with J gene TRBJ2-1, with D maybe TRBD2 (5 bases). Germline CDR1 is MNHNS and CDR2 is SASEGT. CDR3 length: 19 residues. The CDR3 sequence is CASSKAGIPQTFSYNEQFF. DNA for the CDR3: TGTGCCAGCAGTAAAGCCGGGATACCTCAAACATTCTCCTACAATGAGCAGTTCTTC.

There are many counts of this clonotype. The chain carries TRBV12-3 or TRBV12-4 and TRBJ1-1, with D unresolved. The length of the CDR3 is 12 residues. V was cut by 7 bases and J by 4 bases, with 10 bases left in between. CDR3 bases: TGTGCCAGCACCCTAACCCCCACTGAAGCTTTCTTT. Residues: CASTLTPTEAFF.

This clonotype was recorded at least ten times. The chain has TRBV28 and TRBJ1-5; 7 bases line up with TRBD1. Germline V lookup: CDR1 MDHEN, CDR2 SYDVKM. The CDR3 consists of 14 residues. V lost 3 bases, J lost 3 bases, and 2 bases stayed unmatched. The CDR3 loop is CASSLTGYNQPQHF. The DNA for the CDR3 is TGTGCCAGCAGTTTGACAGGGTACAATCAGCCCCAGCATTTT.

There are a few counts of this clonotype. The rearrangement uses TRBV29-1 and TRBJ2-7; 13 bases match TRBD2. V lost 4 bases and J lost 4; bases outside the gene matches: 1. This CDR3 is built from 13 residues. CDR1 is SQVTM and CDR2 is ANQGSEA in the germline V gene. The CDR3 spells CSVGTSGRYEQYF. In DNA, the CDR3 is TGCAGCGTTGGGACTAGCGGGAGATACGAGCAGTACTTC.

This clonotype was detected ten times or more. V usage is TRBV7-8 and J usage is TRBJ2-1; D not resolved. This CDR3 has 15 amino acids. Germline CDR1 is SGHVS and CDR2 is FQNEAQ. V gave up 1 base and J gave up 3 bases, with 10 bases separating them. The CDR3 bases are TGTGCCAGCAGCTTAGGACCGGATTTCTACAATGAGCAGTTCTTC. Translation: CASSLGPDFYNEQFF.